The rows below give T cell receptor beta chains drawn from one sample of a study of blood T cell repertoires in COVID-19. Sequencing was performed with immunoSEQ multiplex PCR; in TCRdb, only in-frame clones are kept and a portion is missing. The top ten hold around 0.6% of the sample, which has more than 400,000 clones, less than 95% seen once. Sample: PBMCs or T cells enriched from blood (not recorded which). The receptors come from a man younger than 35 who had recovered from COVID-19. The conserved cysteine and the conserved F or W are not part of the CDR3 here.

j_call v_call cdr3_aa
TRBJ2-3 TRBV7-3 ASSLYARGSGRGPDTQY
TRBJ2-2 TRBV3-1/TRBV3-2 ASSRKTGGDGELF
TRBJ1-6 TRBV27 ASSLWDSYNSPLH
TRBJ1-6 TRBV7-9 ASTTGWNSPLH
TRBJ1-5 TRBV19 ASTEGNQPQH
TRBJ1-1 TRBV3-1/TRBV3-2 ASSPRGMNTEAF
TRBJ2-3 TRBV6-4 ASSRLAGSTDTQY
TRBJ1-5 TRBV11-2 ASSLDLYDQPQH
TRBJ2-2 TRBV7-3 ASRIAGAGGYTGELF
TRBJ1-5 TRBV4-1 ASSQTLDTFRQPQH
TRBJ2-1 TRBV5-6 ASSATANEQF